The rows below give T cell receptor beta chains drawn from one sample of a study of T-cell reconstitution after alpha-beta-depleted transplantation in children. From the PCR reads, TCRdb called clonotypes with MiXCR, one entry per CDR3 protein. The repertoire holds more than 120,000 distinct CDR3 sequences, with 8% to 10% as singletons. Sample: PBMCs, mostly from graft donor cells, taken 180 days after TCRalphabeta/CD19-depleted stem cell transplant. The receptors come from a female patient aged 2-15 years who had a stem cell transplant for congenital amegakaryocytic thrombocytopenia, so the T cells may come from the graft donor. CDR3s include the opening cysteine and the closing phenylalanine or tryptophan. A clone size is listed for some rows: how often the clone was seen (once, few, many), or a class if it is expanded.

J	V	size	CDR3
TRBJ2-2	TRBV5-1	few	CASSLVDRVDPFANTGELFF
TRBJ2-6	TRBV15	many	CATSRGGAGANVLTF
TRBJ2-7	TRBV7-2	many	CASSLSPATFSYEQYF
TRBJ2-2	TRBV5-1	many	CASSLYRGLAGPDSGHGELFF
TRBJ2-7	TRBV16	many	CASSQSAQEYTYEQYF
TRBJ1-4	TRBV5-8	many	CASSQGWGEEKLFF
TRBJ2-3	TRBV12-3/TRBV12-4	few	CASSNGGFTDTQYF
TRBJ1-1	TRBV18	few	CASSPLQGRGNEAFF
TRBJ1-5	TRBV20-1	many	CSASESANQPQHF
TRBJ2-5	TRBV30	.	CAWSVNRGGLAGTETQYF
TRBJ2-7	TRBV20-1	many	CSTSPKDEQYF
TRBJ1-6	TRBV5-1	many	CASSLESVAQGAYSPLHF
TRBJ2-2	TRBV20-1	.	CSARDWGQGVTGELFF
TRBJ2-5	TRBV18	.	CASSPYPGYQETQYF
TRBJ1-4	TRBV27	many	CASSLSGQVLTKEKLFF
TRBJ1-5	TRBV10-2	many	CASSERTGNQPQHF
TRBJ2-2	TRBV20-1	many	CSARAGTANTGELFF
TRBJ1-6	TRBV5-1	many	CASSPGQGVSPLHF
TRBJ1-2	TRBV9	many	CASSVAAGDYYGYTF
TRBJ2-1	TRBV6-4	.	CASSESSERYNEQFF
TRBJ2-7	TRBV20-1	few	CSARGRGSHEQYF
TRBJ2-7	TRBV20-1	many	CSASLDYEQYF
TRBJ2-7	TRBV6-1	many	CASRPGTGVLYEQYF
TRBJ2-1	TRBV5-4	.	CASSLSGTGQFF
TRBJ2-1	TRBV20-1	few	CSASEARSWNEQFF
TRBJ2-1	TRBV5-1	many	CASTLRREGNEQFF
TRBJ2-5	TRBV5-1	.	CATALAGVRETQYF
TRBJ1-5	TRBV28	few	CASSLRTGLSNQPQHF
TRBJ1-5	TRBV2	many	CASSPTTGAQPQHF
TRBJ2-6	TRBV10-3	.	CATKRTGQNSGANVLTF
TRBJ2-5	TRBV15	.	CATSSDGSETQYF
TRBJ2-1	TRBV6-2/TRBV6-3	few	CASSGRETVRAYNEQFF
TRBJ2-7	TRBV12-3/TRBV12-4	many	CASSQTGRGEQYF
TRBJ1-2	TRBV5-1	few	CASSLGTAPNYGYTF
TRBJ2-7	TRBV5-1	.	CASSLAQGPYEQYF
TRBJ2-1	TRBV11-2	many	CASSPTGLAGAYEQFF
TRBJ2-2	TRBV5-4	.	CASSSNLVSGELFF
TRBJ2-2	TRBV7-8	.	CASSLVMARQTTGELFF
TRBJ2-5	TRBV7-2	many	CASSLGPGRTQYF
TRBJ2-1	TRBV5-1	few	CASSLGGISGQNEQFF
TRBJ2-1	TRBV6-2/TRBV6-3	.	CASIKKAGGYNEQFF
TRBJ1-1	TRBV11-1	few	CARRDGQAFFLMNTEAFF
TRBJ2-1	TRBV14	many	CASSQGGYNEQFF
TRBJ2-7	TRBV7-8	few	CASSLASAAVGYEQYF
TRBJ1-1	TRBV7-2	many	CASSLARRTEAFF
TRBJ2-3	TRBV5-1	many	CASSWGLGGTDTQYF
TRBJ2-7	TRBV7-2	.	CASSLQGLAGEQYF
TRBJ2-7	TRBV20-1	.	CSASSEREGYEQYF
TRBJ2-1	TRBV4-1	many	CASSQVYLGPEQFF
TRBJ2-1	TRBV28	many	CASSNSYRNEQFF
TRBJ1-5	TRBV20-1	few	CSAVNRGNQPQHF